Included here is one TCR beta chain sequence, with context. The antigen is unknown. No fixed cell number was used; all available blood leukocytes supplied DNA. TCRdb keeps only in-frame clones here, not all; method: immunoSEQ multiplex PCR. The repertoire holds tens of thousands of clones, with 94% as singletons. These data belong to a study of human thymus T cells. Broader study findings: In thymic and blood repertoires alike, V and J usage looked biased.

The sequence came from a boy under two years old with a congenital heart defect but otherwise immunologically healthy. Sequenced sample: blood.

The CDR3 region has the DNA TGTGCCAGCAGCGCCCCCGGGACAGGGATAGAGACCCAGTACTTC. Translated, it gives CASSAPGTGIETQYF. The J gene is TRBJ2-5, the V gene TRBV5-4; 9 bases are shared with TRBD1. Looked up from germline, CDR1 is SGHNT and CDR2 is YYREEE (reference sequence). V lost 4 bases and J lost 4; bases outside the gene matches: 8. CDR3 length: 15 amino acids.